This T cell receptor beta chain was found in a study of T cell clonality in common variable immunodeficiency. Points from the study as a whole: Repertoire-complication correlations in CVID were limited by patient heterogeneity.

TCRdb's copy holds only in-frame clones and misses some; the assay was immunoSEQ multiplex PCR. The record shows 55,000 or so clones for this sample, with no singletons present. Per the germline V gene, CDR1 is GTSNPN and CDR2 is SVGIG (reference sequence). CDR3 length: 13 residues. On this clone itself: Its cognate antigen is unknown. The read halts 3 residues ahead of the CDR3 end, with the missing end drawn from the germline J gene.

The receptor was isolated from a person aged 18 to 70 in good health. This sequence joins TRBV30 and TRBJ2-4; D is possibly TRBD1 (6 bases). The specimen was peripheral blood mononuclear cells. This CDR3 is CAWRRQVRGGQYF. The DNA read from the CDR3 is TGTGCCTGGAGACGACAGGTCCGTGGAGGT.